This entry is about one TCR beta chain. The sample belongs to a study of early T cells in non-severe SARS-CoV-2 infection. As for the study in general: The study sequenced bulk RNA from unsorted whole blood, with chains unpaired.

Individual cDNA molecules were tagged with unique molecular identifiers. A single record per CDR3 protein comes from TCRdb applying MiXCR to the 5' RACE reads. The repertoire holds about 99,000 distinct CDR3 sequences, approximately 17% seen once, with roughly 1.3% in the top ten. Trimming took off 0 bases at V and 5 bases at J, with 12 bases between the two ends. The CDR3 runs 14 residues. Germline-derived CDR1 and CDR2 are SGDLS and YYNGEE. The rearrangement joins TRBV9 to TRBJ2-7; possibly TRBD1 for D (7 bases). The sample was whole blood. This clonotype was sampled from an adult who was a healthcare worker with PCR-confirmed SARS-CoV-2 infection or an uninfected control (not recorded which). The CDR3 loop reads CASSVGQGEDEQYF. The CDR3 nucleotides read TGTGCCAGCAGCGTAGGGCAGGGGGAGGACGAGCAGTACTTC. Variable domain in full (rest from reference TRBV9 and TRBJ2-7): DSGVTQTPKHLITATGQRVTLRCSPRSGDLSVYWYQQSLDQGLQFLIQYYNGEERAKGNILERFSAQQFPDLHSELNLSSLELGDSALYFCASSVGQGEDEQYFGPGTRLTVT.